Listed below are T cell receptor beta chains from one sample, sequenced in a study of cytomegalovirus exposure and HLA in healthy donors. Method: immunoSEQ multiplex PCR; TCRdb's copy keeps in-frame clones and lacks some. This sample has some 99,000 clones; approximately 71% occur once, and the top ten carry roughly 8%. The specimen sequenced was PBMCs. These receptor sequences come from a female donor in good health and CMV-seronegative. Each CDR3 is given with its conserved first and last residue. A D gene is named only where the DNA matches it firmly. Clone size is given for some rows only: seen once, a few or many times, or a class if the clone is expanded.

j_gene: TRBJ1-1
abundance: few
v_gene: TRBV25-1
d_gene: TRBD1
CDR3aa: CASSGSWTGHKGAFF
CDR3nt: TGTGCCAGCAGTGGGTCATGGACAGGGCATAAGGGTGCTTTCTTT

j_gene: TRBJ2-1
abundance: once
v_gene: TRBV11-3
d_gene: TRBD2
CDR3aa: CASSVPLGLAGARPYNEQFF
CDR3nt: TGTGCCAGCAGCGTCCCCCTAGGACTAGCGGGGGCTCGCCCCTACAATGAGCAGTTCTTC

j_gene: TRBJ2-2
abundance: .
v_gene: TRBV28
d_gene: .
CDR3aa: CASSLTGELFF
CDR3nt: TGTGCCAGCAGTCTTACCGGGGAGCTGTTTTTT

j_gene: TRBJ2-3
abundance: .
v_gene: TRBV10-3
d_gene: TRBD2
CDR3aa: CAIWREFTDTQYF
CDR3nt: TGTGCCATCTGGCGGGAGTTCACAGATACGCAGTATTTT

j_gene: TRBJ1-1
abundance: .
v_gene: TRBV14
d_gene: TRBD1
CDR3aa: CASSLKQGLTEAFF
CDR3nt: TGTGCCAGCAGCCTCAAACAGGGGCTCACTGAAGCTTTCTTT

j_gene: TRBJ2-1
abundance: .
v_gene: TRBV6-1
d_gene: .
CDR3aa: CASSNRYEQFF
CDR3nt: TGTGCCAGCAGTAACCGGTATGAGCAGTTCTTC

j_gene: TRBJ1-4
abundance: .
v_gene: TRBV28
d_gene: TRBD1
CDR3aa: CASRTGTGVEKLFF
CDR3nt: TGTGCCAGCAGGACCGGGACAGGGGTGGAAAAACTGTTTTTT

j_gene: TRBJ1-6
abundance: .
v_gene: TRBV27
d_gene: .
CDR3aa: CASSSFGSPLISPLHF
CDR3nt: TGTGCCAGCAGTTCTTTCGGGTCCCCATTAATCTCACCCCTCCACTTT

j_gene: TRBJ2-1
abundance: once
v_gene: TRBV11-3
d_gene: TRBD2
CDR3aa: CASSPGAGGLGYNEQFF
CDR3nt: TGTGCCAGCAGCCCGGGGGCGGGGGGACTCGGGTACAATGAGCAGTTCTTC

j_gene: TRBJ1-2
abundance: .
v_gene: TRBV5-1
d_gene: .
CDR3aa: CASSEGLNYGYTF
CDR3nt: TGCGCCAGCAGTGAAGGACTCAACTATGGCTACACCTTC

j_gene: TRBJ2-5
abundance: .
v_gene: TRBV4-3
d_gene: TRBD1
CDR3aa: CASSQDRAGGQETQYF
CDR3nt: TGCGCCAGCAGCCAAGATAGGGCAGGGGGTCAAGAGACCCAGTACTTC

j_gene: TRBJ2-5
abundance: .
v_gene: TRBV2
d_gene: TRBD1
CDR3aa: CASKVNRDRGLPAHQETQYF
CDR3nt: TGTGCCAGCAAAGTTAACCGGGACAGGGGACTACCTGCTCACCAAGAGACCCAGTACTTC

j_gene: TRBJ2-7
abundance: .
v_gene: TRBV7-9
d_gene: TRBD2
CDR3aa: CASSLETAGEYEQYF
CDR3nt: TGTGCCAGCAGCTTAGAGACGGCGGGGGAGTACGAGCAGTACTTC

j_gene: TRBJ2-7
abundance: .
v_gene: TRBV7-2
d_gene: .
CDR3aa: CASRGGSYEQYF
CDR3nt: TGTGCCAGCAGAGGGGGCTCCTACGAGCAGTACTTC

j_gene: TRBJ1-2
abundance: .
v_gene: TRBV7-9
d_gene: TRBD1
CDR3aa: CSSSLAGQEFYTF
CDR3nt: TGTTCCAGCAGCTTAGCGGGACAGGAGTTCTACACCTTC

j_gene: TRBJ2-1
abundance: few
v_gene: TRBV7-3
d_gene: .
CDR3aa: CASSFAQGSEQFF
CDR3nt: TGTGCCAGCAGCTTCGCCCAGGGATCTGAGCAGTTCTTC

j_gene: TRBJ1-2
abundance: .
v_gene: TRBV11-1
d_gene: TRBD1
CDR3aa: CASSKGTGRYGYTF
CDR3nt: TGTGCCAGCAGCAAGGGGACAGGGCGCTATGGCTACACCTTC

j_gene: TRBJ2-2
abundance: .
v_gene: TRBV11-2
d_gene: TRBD2
CDR3aa: CASSLAGRGTGELFF
CDR3nt: TGTGCCAGCAGCTTAGCCGGGAGGGGTACCGGGGAGCTGTTTTTT

j_gene: TRBJ1-1
abundance: .
v_gene: TRBV6-5
d_gene: TRBD1
CDR3aa: CASSFPGQGATEAFF
CDR3nt: TGTGCCAGCAGTTTTCCGGGACAGGGGGCAACTGAAGCTTTCTTT

j_gene: TRBJ1-6
abundance: few
v_gene: TRBV23-1
d_gene: TRBD1
CDR3aa: CASSLKDRANSPLHF
CDR3nt: TGCGCCAGCAGTCTAAAGGACAGGGCAAATTCACCCCTCCACTTT

j_gene: TRBJ1-5
abundance: few
v_gene: TRBV28
d_gene: .
CDR3aa: CASRPDSSNSNQPQHF
CDR3nt: TGTGCCAGCAGACCCGACAGTTCTAATAGCAATCAGCCCCAGCATTTT

j_gene: TRBJ2-7
abundance: .
v_gene: TRBV6-5
d_gene: TRBD1
CDR3aa: CASSRPGQVSYEQYF
CDR3nt: TGTGCCAGCAGTCGGCCGGGACAGGTCTCCTACGAGCAGTACTTC

j_gene: TRBJ1-4
abundance: .
v_gene: TRBV7-9
d_gene: TRBD1
CDR3aa: CASSLEGQLNEKLFF
CDR3nt: TGTGCCAGCAGCTTAGAGGGACAGCTTAATGAAAAACTGTTTTTT

j_gene: TRBJ1-1
abundance: .
v_gene: TRBV2
d_gene: TRBD1
CDR3aa: CAKTGQPNTEAFF
CDR3nt: TGTGCCAAGACGGGACAGCCGAACACTGAAGCTTTCTTT

j_gene: TRBJ1-1
abundance: .
v_gene: TRBV28
d_gene: .
CDR3aa: CASSLSGYTEAFF
CDR3nt: TGTGCCAGCAGTTTATCGGGTTACACTGAAGCTTTCTTT

j_gene: TRBJ1-1
abundance: .
v_gene: TRBV6-1
d_gene: .
CDR3aa: CASRLGGGNTEAFF
CDR3nt: TGTGCCAGCAGACTCGGGGGGGGAAACACTGAAGCTTTCTTT

j_gene: TRBJ2-1
abundance: once
v_gene: TRBV7-3
d_gene: .
CDR3aa: CASSTRANEQFF
CDR3nt: TGTGCCAGCAGCACTCGAGCCAATGAGCAGTTCTTC

j_gene: TRBJ1-2
abundance: .
v_gene: TRBV29-1
d_gene: TRBD1
CDR3aa: CSVRTGDNYGYTF
CDR3nt: TGCAGCGTTAGGACAGGGGACAACTATGGCTACACCTTC